Following are 22 T cell receptor beta chains from one sample sequenced in a study of blood T cell repertoires in COVID-19. Only in-frame clones appear in the TCRdb table, and some are missing; sequencing was by immunoSEQ multiplex PCR. The sample comprises some 220,000 clones, 85% to 95% of which are singletons, and 0.83% rests with the top ten. The material sequenced was peripheral blood. These receptors were taken from a man aged 25 to 45 with COVID-19, enrolled during active disease.

The sample holds one count of this clone. The V gene is TRBV2, the J gene TRBJ1-2; D is ambiguous. From germline, CDR1 is SNHLY and CDR2 FYNNEI. The CDR3 is 14 amino acids. Trimming left V 5 bases short and J 2 bases short, with 12 bases between. CDR3 sequence reads: CASSQQDLNYGYTF. The CDR3 DNA sequence: TGTGCCAGCAGTCAGCAAGACTTAAACTATGGCTACACCTTC.

This clone was found once. V gene TRBV15 combines with J gene TRBJ2-3; 7 bases fit TRBD2. In germline, CDR1 is LNHNV, CDR2 YYDKDF (reference sequence). This CDR3 spans 14 amino acids. The J segment lost 6 bases and the V segment lost 0 bases, leaving 3 bases of the junction unmatched. CDR3 sequence reads: CATSRDRGVDTQYF. The DNA for the CDR3 is TGTGCCACCAGCAGAGATCGGGGGGTGGATACGCAGTATTTT.

The CDR3 nucleotides read TGTGCCAGCAGCTACGACAGGGTTTACGAGCAGTACTTC. Its protein is CASSYDRVYEQYF. J is TRBJ2-7 and V is TRBV2; 7 nucleotides agree with TRBD1. V trimming: 6 bases; J trimming: 4 bases; junction bases outside the gene matches: 6. CDR1 is SNHLY and CDR2 is FYNNEI in the germline V gene. The CDR3 sequence is 13 residues long.

The J gene is TRBJ1-1, the V gene TRBV6-6; D not certain. Deletions cut 5 bases from V and 0 bases from J, with 7 bases between. Germline CDR1 is MNHNY and CDR2 is SVGAGI (reference sequence). The CDR3 runs 13 residues. The CDR3 reads CASSPQLNTEAFF. DNA of the CDR3: TGTGCCAGCAGTCCACAGCTGAACACTGAAGCTTTCTTT.

The chain combines TRBV2 with TRBJ2-7; 7 bases are a match to TRBD2. Germline CDR1 reads SNHLY; CDR2 reads FYNNEI. V shed 2 bases, J shed 1 base, and the junction held 8 bases outside the gene matches. This CDR3 contains 16 residues. DNA of the CDR3: TGTGCCAGCAGTGAAAGGGTAGCGGGCCCTTCCTACGAGCAGTACTTC. This codes for CASSERVAGPSYEQYF.

This chain links TRBV29-1 with TRBJ2-7, with D possibly TRBD1 on 5 matching bases. The CDR3 spans 13 residues. V was pared by 2 bases and J by 5 bases, with 13 bases between. Germline V CDR1 and CDR2: SQVTM, ANQGSEA. The CDR3 protein is CSVESRDHHEQYF. CDR3 in DNA: TGCAGCGTTGAATCCAGGGATCACCACGAGCAGTACTTC.

The chain is built from TRBV5-1 and TRBJ1-5, with D unclear. The CDR3 covers 13 residues. Germline V gene data show CDR1 as SGHRS and CDR2 as YFSETQ. Trimming took off 0 bases at V and 7 bases at J, with 8 bases between the two ends. CDR3: CASSLEFGQPQHF. The DNA for the CDR3 is TGCGCCAGCAGCTTGGAGTTTGGCCAGCCCCAGCATTTT.

V gene TRBV7-9 combines with J gene TRBJ1-1; D might be TRBD1 (5 bases). Germline loops: CDR1 SEHNR, CDR2 FQNEAQ (reference sequence). This CDR3 region has 19 residues. Trimming cost V 4 bases and J 5 bases, with 29 bases left between them. The chain's CDR3 is CASSSISKAGEKGNTEAFF. DNA of the CDR3: TGTGCCAGCAGCTCAATATCTAAAGCGGGGGAAAAAGGGAATACTGAAGCTTTCTTT.

The chain links TRBV19 to TRBJ1-2; the match to TRBD1 covers 10 bases. This CDR3 is built from 14 residues. Per the germline V gene, CDR1 is LNHDA and CDR2 is SQIVND (reference sequence). Losses at the gene ends were 3 bases for V and 8 bases for J; bases not matched to a gene: 6. CDR3 sequence (DNA): TGTGCCAGTAGTATCGGGACAGGGGAATACGGCTACACCTTC. Its translation is CASSIGTGEYGYTF.

The chain uses TRBV9 and TRBJ1-1; D gene unclear. Deletions cut 0 bases from V and 4 bases from J, with 13 bases between. Per the germline V gene, CDR1 is SGDLS and CDR2 is YYNGEE. There are 15 residues in the CDR3. CDR3 region: CASSVDEGWGTEAFF. CDR3 bases: TGTGCCAGCAGCGTAGATGAGGGCTGGGGCACTGAAGCTTTCTTT.

This clone appeared a single time. V is TRBV9 and J is TRBJ1-2; 8 bases map to TRBD1. The CDR3 contains 15 residues. The germline gives CDR1 SGDLS, CDR2 YYNGEE. Unmatched junction bases numbered 12, after V lost 4 bases and J lost 7 bases. CDR3 protein: CASSPHPADRVGYTF. The CDR3 nucleotides read TGTGCCAGCAGCCCCCACCCAGCGGACAGGGTTGGCTACACCTTC.

The gene calls are TRBV2 and TRBJ1-2; D is perhaps TRBD1 (5 bases). V dropped 3 bases and J dropped 4 bases, with 9 bases sitting between them. The CDR3 is 13 residues long. From germline, CDR1 is SNHLY and CDR2 FYNNEI. CDR3 in amino acids: CASSEGEGYGYTF. DNA for the CDR3: TGTGCCAGCAGTGAGGGGGAGGGCTATGGCTACACCTTC.

CDR3 loop: CATDSRGGTDTQYF. The CDR3 coding sequence is TGCGCAACAGACTCAAGGGGGGGAACAGATACGCAGTATTTT. V usage is TRBV29-1 and J usage is TRBJ2-3; the D gene is possibly TRBD2 (7 bases). Per the germline V gene, CDR1 is SQVTM and CDR2 is ANQGSEA. The CDR3 is made up of 14 amino acids.

This sequence joins TRBV5-4 and TRBJ1-3, with TRBD1 matching over 8 bases. J was trimmed by 0 bases and V by 7 bases; bases with no gene match: 9. Per germline, CDR1 SGHNT and CDR2 YYREEE (reference sequence). The CDR3 sequence is 16 residues long. The CDR3 here is CASCSGTGLSGNTIYF. CDR3 DNA sequence: TGTGCCAGCTGCTCCGGGACAGGCCTCTCTGGAAACACCATATATTTT.

The chain has TRBV19 and TRBJ1-6; no firm D call. Germline assignment: CDR1 LNHDA and CDR2 SQIVND (reference sequence). V lost 5 bases to trimming and J lost 4 bases, with 12 bases between them. This CDR3 spans 15 amino acids. In DNA, the CDR3 is TGTGCCAGTAGTTCAGTATTCTCGTATAATTCACCCCTCCACTTT. Translated: CASSSVFSYNSPLHF. Drawing the rest from reference TRBV19 and TRBJ1-6, the complete variable domain is DGGITQSPKYLFRKEGQNVTLSCEQNLNHDAMYWYRQDPGQGLRLIYYSQIVNDFQKGDIAEGYSVSREKKESFPLTVTSAQKNPTAFYLCASSSVFSYNSPLHFGNGTRLTVT.

This clone was detected only once. The gene calls are TRBV7-9 and TRBJ2-7; 7 nucleotides match TRBD1. This CDR3 is 13 amino acids long. The junction had 4 bases not matched to a gene; V was cut back by 5 bases and J by 3 bases. Germline assignment: CDR1 SEHNR and CDR2 FQNEAQ (reference sequence). CDR3 sequence (DNA): TGTGCCAGCAGCCTGACAGGGTTCTACGAGCAGTACTTC. Encoded protein: CASSLTGFYEQYF.

V usage is TRBV30 and J usage is TRBJ1-2; possibly TRBD1 for D (5 bases). The CDR3 spans 13 residues. CDR1 is GTSNPN, CDR2 SVGIG, per germline (reference sequence). Trimming took 6 bases from V and 4 from J, leaving 15 bases between them. The CDR3 spells CACQRGGGYGYTF. As DNA, the CDR3 is TGTGCCTGCCAAAGGGGAGGCGGCTATGGCTACACCTTC.

V usage is TRBV10-3 and J usage is TRBJ1-1, with D tentatively TRBD1 (5 bases). Germline values: CDR1 ENHRY, CDR2 SYGVKD. The CDR3 totals 14 residues. The germline V and J ends were trimmed by 4 bases and 2 bases, with 11 bases remaining between them. The CDR3 DNA reads TGTGCCATCAGTGGGTCGACAGAAAACACTGAAGCTTTCTTT. It specifies CAISGSTENTEAFF.

The V call is TRBV6-6, the J call TRBJ2-1; TRBD2 matches at 12 bases. The V gene end was trimmed by 5 bases and the J gene end by 5 bases; junction bases not matched to a gene: 4. CDR1 is MNHNY, CDR2 SVGAGI, per germline (reference sequence). The CDR3 sequence is 15 residues long. The CDR3 DNA follows: TGTGCCAGCAGTGATCTAGCGGGGGGGGACAATGAGCAGTTCTTC. Protein product: CASSDLAGGDNEQFF.

The gene calls are TRBV5-4 and TRBJ2-1, with 7 positions matching TRBD1. Germline V gene lookup returns CDR1 SGHNT and CDR2 YYREEE (reference sequence). V was pared by 0 bases and J by 1 base, with 4 bases of the junction left unmatched. This CDR3 region has 16 residues. CDR3 sequence reads: CASSLVGGRSYNEQFF. DNA of the CDR3: TGTGCCAGCAGCTTGGTAGGGGGCCGGTCCTACAATGAGCAGTTCTTC.

This chain links TRBV5-5 with TRBJ1-5; D call uncertain. The CDR3 runs 13 residues. V was clipped by 5 bases and J by 9 bases, with 15 bases between them. Germline loops: CDR1 SGHKS, CDR2 YYEKEE (reference sequence). The CDR3 protein is CASSRQANWPQHF. CDR3 DNA sequence: TGTGCCAGCAGTAGGCAGGCGAACTGGCCCCAGCATTTT.

The chain combines TRBV5-1 with TRBJ1-2, with 10 nucleotides matching TRBD1. The V and J ends lost 0 bases and 4 bases, in that order; junction bases with no gene match: 6. CDR3 length equals 16 residues. The germline V gene has CDR1 SGHRS and CDR2 YFSETQ. The CDR3, as DNA: TGCGCCAGCAGCTTGGCCGGGGACAGGGGAGCCTATGGCTACACCTTC. Translating it yields CASSLAGDRGAYGYTF. Full variable domain (remainder filled in from reference TRBV5-1 and TRBJ1-2): KAGVTQTPRYLIKTRGQQVTLSCSPISGHRSVSWYQQTPGQGLQFLFEYFSETQRNKGNFPGRFSGRQFSNSRSEMNVSTLELGDSALYLCASSLAGDRGAYGYTFGSGTRLTVV.